This TCR beta chain was sequenced in a study of regulatory T cells in long-lasting Graves disease. From germline, CDR1 is LNHNV and CDR2 YYDKDF (reference sequence). Between the trimmed V and J ends, which lost 3 bases and 2 bases, there was a span of 12 bases. This CDR3 has 15 residues. Indicated time point: newly diagnosed GD, antithyroid drugs for less than 3 months. Scientists built the TCR library using RNA that was extracted from PBMCs. Approximately 9.6 milliliters of peripheral blood were drawn into EDTA tubes. Concerning this clonotype itself: What it binds is not known.

Overall study findings and caveats: TRBV28, TRBJ1-2 and TRBJ2-5 were segments that persistent disease favored.

Assembly of TCR beta libraries relied on iRepertoire HTBI primers together with Arm-PCR of CDR3 regions. Via MiXCR, TCRdb re-called the multiplex PCR reads, giving one row per CDR3 protein. Among around 480,000 distinct CDR3 sequences listed, approximately 16% were seen once. These data were also filed under a second study, of T cells in Graves' hyperthyroidism and ophthalmopathy. This second study notes: Researchers barred patients who had uncontrolled infection, other autoimmune disease, pregnancy or lactation.

Sample: peripheral blood mononuclear cells (PBMCs), taken at new diagnosis, from a patient treated with antithyroid drugs. The gene calls are TRBV15 and TRBJ2-3; possible D gene TRBD1, 6 bases. The TCR comes from a woman aged 40-60 years with Graves disease. Here the CDR3 DNA reads TGTGCCACCAGCAGGGTAGACAGGTCCACAGATACGCAGTATTTT. Translation gives CATSRVDRSTDTQYF.